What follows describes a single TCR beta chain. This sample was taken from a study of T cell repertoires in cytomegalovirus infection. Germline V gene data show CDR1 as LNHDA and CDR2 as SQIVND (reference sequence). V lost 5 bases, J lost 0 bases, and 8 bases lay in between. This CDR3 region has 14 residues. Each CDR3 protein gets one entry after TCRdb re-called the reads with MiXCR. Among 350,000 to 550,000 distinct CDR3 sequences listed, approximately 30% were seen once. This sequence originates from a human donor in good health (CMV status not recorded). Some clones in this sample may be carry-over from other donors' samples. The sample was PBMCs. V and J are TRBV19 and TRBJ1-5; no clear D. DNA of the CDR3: TGTGCCAGTAGTGCCCTAAATAGCAATCAGCCCCAGCATTTT. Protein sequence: CASSALNSNQPQHF. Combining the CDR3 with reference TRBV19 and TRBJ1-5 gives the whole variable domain DGGITQSPKYLFRKEGQNVTLSCEQNLNHDAMYWYRQDPGQGLRLIYYSQIVNDFQKGDIAEGYSVSREKKESFPLTVTSAQKNPTAFYLCASSALNSNQPQHFGDGTRLSIL.